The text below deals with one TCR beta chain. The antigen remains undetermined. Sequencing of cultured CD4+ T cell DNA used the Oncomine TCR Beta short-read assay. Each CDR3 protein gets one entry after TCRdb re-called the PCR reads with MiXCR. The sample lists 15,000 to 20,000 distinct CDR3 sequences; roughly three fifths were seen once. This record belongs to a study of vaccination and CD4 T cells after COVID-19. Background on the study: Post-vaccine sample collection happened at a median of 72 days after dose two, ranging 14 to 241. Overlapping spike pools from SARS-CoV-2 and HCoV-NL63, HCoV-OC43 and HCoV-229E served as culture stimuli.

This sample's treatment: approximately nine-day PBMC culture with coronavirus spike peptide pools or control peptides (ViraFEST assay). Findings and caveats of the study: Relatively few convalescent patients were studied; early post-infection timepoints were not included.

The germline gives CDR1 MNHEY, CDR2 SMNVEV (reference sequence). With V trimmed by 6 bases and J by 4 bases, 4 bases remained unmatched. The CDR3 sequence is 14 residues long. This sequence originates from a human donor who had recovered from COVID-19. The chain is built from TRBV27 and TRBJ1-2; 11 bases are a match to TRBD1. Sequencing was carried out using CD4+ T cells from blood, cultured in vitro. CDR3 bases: TGTGCCAGCAGATCCGGGACAGGGGGCTATGGCTACACCTTC. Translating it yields CASRSGTGGYGYTF.